These 5 T cell receptor beta chains came from one sample sequenced in a study of blood T cell repertoires in COVID-19 (dated by TCRdb to the early 2020s). Preparation of the library involved the immunoSEQ multiplex PCR assay. Held by TCRdb, this immuneACCESS table contains in-frame sequences only and omits some clones. Under half of the omission traces to an unresolved V gene where checked; the cause of the rest is unknown. A total of under 100,000 clones appear in this sample, roughly 89% of them only once. Approximately 8% of the sample is held by the ten biggest clonotypes. Sequencing used peripheral blood. The receptors were gathered from a man between 25 and 39 years old with acute or convalescent COVID-19.

This clone appeared a single time. V gene TRBV5-1 combines with J gene TRBJ1-4; D gene unclear. CDR3 size: 14 residues. Germline V gene data show CDR1 as SGHRS and CDR2 as YFSETQ. V was pared by 4 bases and J by 6 bases, with 13 bases between. CDR3 nucleotides: TGCGCCAGCAGCCATGGCGGGGATCATGAAAAACTGTTTTTT. Translation: CASSHGGDHEKLFF.

This chain uses TRBV27 with TRBJ2-1; maybe TRBD1 (6 bases). V was cut by 4 bases and J by 4 bases, with 8 bases left in between. Germline V lookup: CDR1 MNHEY, CDR2 SMNVEV (reference sequence). This CDR3 is built from 13 residues. The CDR3, as DNA: TGTGCCAGCAGTTCGACAGGTTACAATGAGCAGTTCTTC. This translates into CASSSTGYNEQFF.

This clone has only one observation. The chain carries TRBV15 and TRBJ2-1; 8 bases align to TRBD2. The germline gives CDR1 LNHNV, CDR2 YYDKDF (reference sequence). V shed 2 bases and J 2 bases; nucleotides not matched to a gene: 5. The CDR3 consists of 16 residues. The CDR3 DNA follows: TGTGCCACCAGCAGACGTAGCGGGATCGCCTACAATGAGCAGTTCTTC. Translated: CATSRRSGIAYNEQFF.

The V and J genes are TRBV6-6 and TRBJ2-5; D possibly corresponds to TRBD1 (6 bases). With 9 bases removed from V and 2 bases from J, the gap between germline ends came to 13 bases. Germline V lookup: CDR1 MNHNY, CDR2 SVGAGI (reference sequence). CDR3 length: 13 residues. CDR3 protein: CASGTSEQETQYF. The CDR3 coding sequence is TGTGCCAGTGGGACATCCGAACAAGAGACCCAGTACTTC.

This chain joins TRBV7-3 and TRBJ2-3; maybe TRBD1 (5 bases). The V and J ends lost 2 bases and 4 bases respectively, with 16 bases between them. Germline CDR1 reads SGHTA; CDR2 reads FQGTGA. This CDR3 region has 16 residues. The CDR3 loop is CASSLAMGRVPDTQYF. CDR3 sequence (DNA): TGTGCCAGCAGCTTAGCGATGGGCAGGGTACCAGATACGCAGTATTTT.